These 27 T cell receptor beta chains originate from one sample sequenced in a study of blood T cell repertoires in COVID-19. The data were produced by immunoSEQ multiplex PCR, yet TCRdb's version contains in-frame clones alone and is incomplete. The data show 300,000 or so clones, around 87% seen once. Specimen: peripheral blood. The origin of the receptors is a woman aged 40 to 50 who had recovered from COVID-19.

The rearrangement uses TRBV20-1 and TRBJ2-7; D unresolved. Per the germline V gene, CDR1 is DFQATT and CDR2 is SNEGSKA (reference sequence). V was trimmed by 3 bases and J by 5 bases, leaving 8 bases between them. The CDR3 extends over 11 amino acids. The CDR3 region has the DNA TGCAGTGCTAGGAGGATAAACGAGCAGTACTTC. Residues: CSARRINEQYF.

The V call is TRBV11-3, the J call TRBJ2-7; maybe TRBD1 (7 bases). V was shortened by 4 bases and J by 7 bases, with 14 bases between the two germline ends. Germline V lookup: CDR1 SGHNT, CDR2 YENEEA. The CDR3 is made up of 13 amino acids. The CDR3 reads CASSSSRGQEQYF. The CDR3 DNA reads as TGTGCCAGCAGCTCCTCGCGGGGACAGGAGCAGTACTTC.

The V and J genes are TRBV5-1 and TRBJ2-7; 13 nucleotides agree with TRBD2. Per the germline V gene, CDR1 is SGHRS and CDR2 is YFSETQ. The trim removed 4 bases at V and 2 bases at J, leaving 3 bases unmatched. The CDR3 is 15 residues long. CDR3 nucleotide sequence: TGCGCCAGCAGCCAGGGACTAGCGGGGACCTACGAGCAGTACTTC. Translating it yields CASSQGLAGTYEQYF.

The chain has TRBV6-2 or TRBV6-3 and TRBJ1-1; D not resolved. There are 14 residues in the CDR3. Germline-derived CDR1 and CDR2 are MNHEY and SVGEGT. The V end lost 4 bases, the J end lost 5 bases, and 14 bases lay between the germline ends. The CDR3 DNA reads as TGTGCCAGCAGTTTGAGCATAATGAGGACTGAAGCTTTCTTT. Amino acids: CASSLSIMRTEAFF.

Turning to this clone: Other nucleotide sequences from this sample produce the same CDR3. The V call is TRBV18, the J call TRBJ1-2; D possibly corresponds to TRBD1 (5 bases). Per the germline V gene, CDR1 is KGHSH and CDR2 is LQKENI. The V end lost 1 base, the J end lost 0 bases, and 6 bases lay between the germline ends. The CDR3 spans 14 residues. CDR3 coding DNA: TGTGCCAGCTCACCACAGGGGCCTAACTATGGCTACACCTTC. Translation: CASSPQGPNYGYTF.

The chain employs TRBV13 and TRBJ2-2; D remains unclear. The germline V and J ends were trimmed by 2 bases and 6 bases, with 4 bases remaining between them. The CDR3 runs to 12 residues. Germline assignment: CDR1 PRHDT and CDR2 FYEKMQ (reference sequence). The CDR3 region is CASSLIAGELFF. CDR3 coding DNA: TGTGCCAGCAGCTTAATCGCCGGGGAGCTGTTTTTT.

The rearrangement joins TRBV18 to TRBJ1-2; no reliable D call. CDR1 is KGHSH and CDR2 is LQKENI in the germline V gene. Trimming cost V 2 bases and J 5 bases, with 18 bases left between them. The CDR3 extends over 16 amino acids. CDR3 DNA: TGTGCCAGCTCACCAGGCCCCGGGGATCCCGAGTATGGCTACACCTTC. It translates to CASSPGPGDPEYGYTF.

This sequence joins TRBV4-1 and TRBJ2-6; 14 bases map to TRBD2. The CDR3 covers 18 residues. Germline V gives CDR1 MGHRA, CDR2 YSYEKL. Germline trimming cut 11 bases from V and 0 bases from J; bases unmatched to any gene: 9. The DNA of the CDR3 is TGCGCCGGAAGGACTAGCGGGGGGCAGGACTCTGGGGCCAACGTCCTGACTTTC. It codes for CAGRTSGGQDSGANVLTF.

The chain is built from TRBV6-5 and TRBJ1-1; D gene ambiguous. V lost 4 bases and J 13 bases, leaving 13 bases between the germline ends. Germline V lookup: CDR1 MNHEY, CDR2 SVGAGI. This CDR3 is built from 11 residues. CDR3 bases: TGTGCCAGCAGTTTTGGGCCCATTGTTTTCTTT. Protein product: CASSFGPIVFF.

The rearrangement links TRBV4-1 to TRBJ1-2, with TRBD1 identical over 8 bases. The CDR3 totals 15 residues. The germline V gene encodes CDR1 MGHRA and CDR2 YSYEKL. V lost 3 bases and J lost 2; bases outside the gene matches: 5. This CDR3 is CASSHRDRTNYGYTF. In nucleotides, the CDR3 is TGCGCCAGCAGCCATAGGGACAGGACCAACTATGGCTACACCTTC.

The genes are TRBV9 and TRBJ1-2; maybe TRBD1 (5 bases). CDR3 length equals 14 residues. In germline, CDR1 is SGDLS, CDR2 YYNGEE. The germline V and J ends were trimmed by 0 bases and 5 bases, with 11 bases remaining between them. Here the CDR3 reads CASSVAGAGYGYTF. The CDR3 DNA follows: TGTGCCAGCAGCGTAGCTGGGGCAGGGTATGGCTACACCTTC. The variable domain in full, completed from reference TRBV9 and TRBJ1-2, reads DSGVTQTPKHLITATGQRVTLRCSPRSGDLSVYWYQQSLDQGLQFLIQYYNGEERAKGNILERFSAQQFPDLHSELNLSSLELGDSALYFCASSVAGAGYGYTFGSGTRLTVV.

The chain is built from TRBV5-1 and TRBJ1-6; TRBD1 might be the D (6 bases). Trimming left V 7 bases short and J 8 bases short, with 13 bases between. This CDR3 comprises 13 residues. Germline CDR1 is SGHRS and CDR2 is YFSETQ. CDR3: CASSGHSDSPLHF. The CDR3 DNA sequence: TGCGCCAGCTCGGGACATTCGGATTCACCCCTCCACTTT.

DNA of the CDR3: TGTGCCAGTAGGGGACAGGGGGATCAGCCCCAGCATTTT. The encoded protein is CASRGQGDQPQHF. The chain combines TRBV19 with TRBJ1-5; the match to TRBD1 covers 11 bases. The CDR3 consists of 13 residues. V shed 6 bases, J shed 5 bases, and the junction held 0 bases outside the gene matches. Germline V CDR1 and CDR2: LNHDA, SQIVND (reference sequence).

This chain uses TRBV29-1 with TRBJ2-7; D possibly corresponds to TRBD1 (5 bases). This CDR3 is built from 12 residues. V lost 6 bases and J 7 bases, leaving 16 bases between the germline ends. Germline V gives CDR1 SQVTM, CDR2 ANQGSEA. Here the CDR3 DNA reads TGCAGCGTGGGAAACCTTGGACAAGAGCAGTACTTC. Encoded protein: CSVGNLGQEQYF.

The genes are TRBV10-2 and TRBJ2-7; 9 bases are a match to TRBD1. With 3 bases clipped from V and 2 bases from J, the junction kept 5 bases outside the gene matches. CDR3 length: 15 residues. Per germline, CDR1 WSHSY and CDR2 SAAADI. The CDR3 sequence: CASSDRGQGTYEQYF. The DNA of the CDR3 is TGCGCCAGCAGTGATAGGGGACAGGGAACCTACGAGCAGTACTTC.

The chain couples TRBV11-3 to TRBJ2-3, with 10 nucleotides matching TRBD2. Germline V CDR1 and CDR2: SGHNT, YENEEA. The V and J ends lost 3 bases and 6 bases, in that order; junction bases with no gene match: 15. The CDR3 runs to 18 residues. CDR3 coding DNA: TGTGCCAGCAGCTTTGGGCGCGGGGTAGCGGGGGGAGACGATACGCAGTATTTT. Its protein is CASSFGRGVAGGDDTQYF.

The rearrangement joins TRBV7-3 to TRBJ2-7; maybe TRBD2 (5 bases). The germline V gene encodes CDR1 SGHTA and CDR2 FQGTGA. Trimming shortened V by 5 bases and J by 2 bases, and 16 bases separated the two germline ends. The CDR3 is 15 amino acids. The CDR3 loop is CASSQGSGMPYEQYF. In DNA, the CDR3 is TGTGCCAGCAGCCAAGGGTCCGGGATGCCCTACGAGCAGTACTTC.

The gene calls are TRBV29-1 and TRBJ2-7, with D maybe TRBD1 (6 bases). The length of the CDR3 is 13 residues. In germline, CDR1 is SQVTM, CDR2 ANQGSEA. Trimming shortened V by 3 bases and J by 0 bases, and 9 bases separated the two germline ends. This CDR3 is CSVETTGSYEQYF. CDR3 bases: TGCAGCGTTGAGACGACAGGCTCCTACGAGCAGTACTTC.

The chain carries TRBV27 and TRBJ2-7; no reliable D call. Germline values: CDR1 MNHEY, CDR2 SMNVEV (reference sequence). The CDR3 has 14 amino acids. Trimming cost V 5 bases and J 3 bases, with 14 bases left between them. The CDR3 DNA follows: TGTGCCAGCAGTCCCACTGCGTACTTCTACGAGCAGTACTTC. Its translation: CASSPTAYFYEQYF.

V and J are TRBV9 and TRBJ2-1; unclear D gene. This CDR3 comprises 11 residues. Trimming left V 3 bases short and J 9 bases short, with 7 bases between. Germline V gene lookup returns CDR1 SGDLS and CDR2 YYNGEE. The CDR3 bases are TGTGCCAGCAGCGCCGCCGGTGAGCAGTTCTTC. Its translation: CASSAAGEQFF.

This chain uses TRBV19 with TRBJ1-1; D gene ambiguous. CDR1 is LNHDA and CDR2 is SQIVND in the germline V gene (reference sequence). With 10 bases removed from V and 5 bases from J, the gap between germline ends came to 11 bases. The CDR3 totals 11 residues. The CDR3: CAINSGTEAFF. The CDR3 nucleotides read TGTGCCATCAACAGCGGGACTGAAGCTTTCTTT.

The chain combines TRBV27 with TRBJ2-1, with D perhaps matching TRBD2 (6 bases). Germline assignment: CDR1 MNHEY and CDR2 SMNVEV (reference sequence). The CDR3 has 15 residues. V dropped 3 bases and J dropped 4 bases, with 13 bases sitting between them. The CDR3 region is CASSLGLPLYNEQFF. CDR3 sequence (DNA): TGTGCCAGCAGTTTGGGACTTCCGCTTTACAATGAGCAGTTCTTC.

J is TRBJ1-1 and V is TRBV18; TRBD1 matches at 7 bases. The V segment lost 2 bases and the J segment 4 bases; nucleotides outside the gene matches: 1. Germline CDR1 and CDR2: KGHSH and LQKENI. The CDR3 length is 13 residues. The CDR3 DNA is TGTGCCAGCTCACCAACAGGGGCCACTGAAGCTTTCTTT. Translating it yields CASSPTGATEAFF.

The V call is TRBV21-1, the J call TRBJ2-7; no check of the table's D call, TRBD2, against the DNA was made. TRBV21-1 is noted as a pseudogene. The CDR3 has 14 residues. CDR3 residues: CASSKDQLTYEQYF. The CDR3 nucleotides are TGTGCCAGCAGCAAAGACCAACTGACCTACGAGCAGTACTTC.

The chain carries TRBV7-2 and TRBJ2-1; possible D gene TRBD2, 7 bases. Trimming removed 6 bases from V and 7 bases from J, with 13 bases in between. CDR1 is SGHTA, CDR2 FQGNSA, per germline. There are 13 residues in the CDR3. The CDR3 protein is CASREGGRNEQFF. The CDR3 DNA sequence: TGTGCCAGCAGGGAGGGGGGGCGAAATGAGCAGTTCTTC. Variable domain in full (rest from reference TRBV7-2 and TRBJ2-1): GAGVSQSPSNKVTEKGKDVELRCDPISGHTALYWYRQSLGQGLEFLIYFQGNSAPDKSGLPSDRFSAERTGGSVSTLTIQRTQQEDSAVYLCASREGGRNEQFFGPGTRLTVL.

As DNA, the CDR3 is TGCGCCAGCAGCCAACCGGGACAGGGCCATGGCTACACCTTC. Translated: CASSQPGQGHGYTF. The chain joins TRBV4-1 to TRBJ1-2, with 9 bases lining up with TRBD1. The CDR3 has 14 amino acids. After removal of 2 bases from V and 6 bases from J, the junction contained 4 bases not matched to a gene. Germline values: CDR1 MGHRA, CDR2 YSYEKL.

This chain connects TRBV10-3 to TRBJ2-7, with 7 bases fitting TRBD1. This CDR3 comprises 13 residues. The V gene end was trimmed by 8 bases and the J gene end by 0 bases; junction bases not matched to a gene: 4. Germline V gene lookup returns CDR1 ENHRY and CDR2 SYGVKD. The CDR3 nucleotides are TGTGCCATCGGACAGGCGAGCTCCTACGAGCAGTACTTC. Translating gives CAIGQASSYEQYF.